Included here is one T cell receptor beta chain sequence, with context. Its antigen is not identified. The sample comes from a study of cytomegalovirus exposure and HLA in healthy donors. Study-wide results and limits: V- and J-gene trimming of TCR beta was linked (in a later analysis) to a missense DCLRE1C variant.

CDR3 length: 16 amino acids. Germline V gives CDR1 SGHVS, CDR2 FNYEAQ. After removal of 1 base from V and 0 bases from J, the junction contained 3 bases not matched to a gene. PCR primers comprised 60 Vbeta and 13 Jbeta primers. The data were produced by immunoSEQ multiplex PCR, yet TCRdb's version contains in-frame clones alone and is incomplete. The sample contains roughly 73,000 clones, around 78% of which appear only once. The clonotype originates from a man aged 40-55 years in good health and CMV-seronegative. This chain joins TRBV7-6 and TRBJ2-3; 8 bases fit TRBD2. What was sequenced was PBMCs. In DNA, the CDR3 is TGTGCCAGCAGCTTAGTGGGCGGGGGGAGCACAGATACGCAGTATTTT. It encodes CASSLVGGGSTDTQYF.